The 9 T cell receptor beta chains reported below all come from one sample, sequenced in a study of response to subunit inactivated influenza vaccine (dated by TCRdb to 2016 to 2019). Library generation was performed with RT-PCR. Data came from an Illumina HiSeq 2500. The public reads were reanalyzed by TCRdb: fastp trimming at Q25, MiXCR alignment, in-frame beta chains only. Each record represents a unique CDR3 protein, reported with the most common genes and DNA among its rows. In this sample the table shows about half a million distinct CDR3 sequences, under 9% of which occur a single time. In total, the top ten clones hold approximately 12% of the sample. The sequencing here drew on PBMCs from blood, taken less than 30 months after vaccination. The receptors were gathered from a man aged 45-69 years who received an inactivated influenza vaccine. Donor details come from another sample of the same person, matched by shared clones.

This clonotype showed up many times. The chain uses TRBV7-9 and TRBJ1-2, with 9 nucleotides matching TRBD1. CDR3 length: 15 residues. With V trimmed by 6 bases and J by 2 bases, 7 bases remained unmatched. Germline V lookup: CDR1 SEHNR, CDR2 FQNEAQ (reference sequence). The CDR3 loop is CASRLPGQGNYGYTF. In nucleotides, the CDR3 is TGTGCCAGCAGGCTACCGGGACAGGGAAACTATGGCTACACCTTC.

This clonotype was picked up a small number of times. This sequence joins TRBV20-1 and TRBJ2-1; TRBD2 is a possible D gene (5 bases). CDR1 and CDR2 (germline): DFQATT, SNEGSKA (reference sequence). The CDR3 loop spans 15 amino acids. Trimming shortened V by 0 bases and J by 1 base, and 10 bases separated the two germline ends. The CDR3 bases are TGCAGTGCTAGAGATTTTAGAGGGTCCTACAATGAGCAGTTCTTC. As protein: CSARDFRGSYNEQFF.

This clonotype was counted a few times. The rearrangement links TRBV29-1 to TRBJ1-1; a weak D match, TRBD1 (6 bases). The CDR3 loop spans 15 amino acids. Germline CDR1 reads SQVTM; CDR2 reads ANQGSEA. Trimming pared 2 bases from V and 3 bases from J, leaving 16 bases between. The CDR3 DNA is TGCAGCGTTGAAACGAGGTGGGGGGCGGACACTGAAGCTTTCTTT. Translation gives CSVETRWGADTEAFF.

This clonotype was seen ten or more times. CDR3 nucleotide sequence: TGCAGTGCTAGAGAGAATTCAAGAGGCAGGGGGCATCAGCCCCAGCATTTT. Residues: CSARENSRGRGHQPQHF. The chain has TRBV20-1 and TRBJ1-5; TRBD1 aligns across 8 bases. The germline V gene encodes CDR1 DFQATT and CDR2 SNEGSKA (reference sequence). The CDR3 consists of 17 residues. Losses at the gene ends were 0 bases for V and 5 bases for J; bases not matched to a gene: 12.

This clonotype was seen a handful of times. The chain links TRBV5-1 to TRBJ2-2, with 10 bases identical to TRBD2. CDR1 SGHRS and CDR2 YFSETQ come from the germline V gene. V was pared by 3 bases and J by 5 bases, with 4 bases of the junction left unmatched. The CDR3 runs to 15 residues. The CDR3 bases are TGCGCCAGCAGCTCGACTAGCGGGTATACCGGGGAGCTGTTTTTT. Translating gives CASSSTSGYTGELFF.

A few counts support this clonotype. The chain recombines TRBV11-2 with TRBJ1-4; weak D call: TRBD1 (5 bases). The CDR3 sequence is 14 residues long. Germline lookup yields CDR1 SGHAT and CDR2 FQNNGV. The V end was cut by 4 bases, the J end by 5 bases, with 11 bases between. CDR3: CASSSWDLNEKLFF. The DNA for the CDR3 is TGTGCCAGCAGCTCCTGGGACCTAAATGAAAAACTGTTTTTT.

With regard to this clonotype: A much larger clone differs from this one at a single base, so this may be a read error. This chain's CDR3 is CTSSQGHSETQYF. The CDR3 DNA reads as TGTACCAGCAGCCAAGGTCACTCAGAGACCCAGTACTTC. This chain uses TRBV4-2 with TRBJ2-5; D is unresolved. The CDR3 is 13 residues long. CDR1 is LGHNA and CDR2 is YNFKEQ in the germline V gene.

V usage is TRBV14 and J usage is TRBJ2-7; TRBD2 might be the D (6 bases). Germline CDR1 SGHDN, CDR2 FVKESK. V was clipped by 3 bases and J by 1 base, with 16 bases between them. This CDR3 contains 16 residues. DNA for the CDR3: TGTGCCAGCAGCCAGTCTTGGGGGGAAGGGTCCTACGAGCAGTACTTC. It is translated as CASSQSWGEGSYEQYF.

This chain joins TRBV24-1 and TRBJ2-2; TRBD1 might be the D (6 bases). Germline CDR1 reads KGHDR; CDR2 reads SFDVKD. Trimming pared 8 bases from V and 1 base from J, leaving 10 bases between. The CDR3 spans 14 residues. In nucleotides, the CDR3 is TGTGCCACCAACGGCAGGGGGAACACCGGGGAGCTGTTTTTT. Its protein is CATNGRGNTGELFF.